The 27 T cell receptor beta chains listed next were all sequenced from one sample in a study of regulatory T cells in long-lasting Graves disease. Time point here: newly diagnosed GD, antithyroid drugs for less than 3 months. Following extraction of RNA from PBMCs, that RNA was used to make the TCR library. For TCR beta, libraries came from iRepertoire HTBI primers and Arm-PCR of CDR3 regions. MiXCR was run by TCRdb on the multiplex PCR reads, yielding one entry per CDR3 protein. The sample holds around 500,000 distinct CDR3 sequences; about 16% are singletons and the top ten take roughly 25%. The sample was also linked to a second study, of T cells in Graves' hyperthyroidism and ophthalmopathy.

Sequenced here: peripheral blood mononuclear cells (PBMCs), sampled at new diagnosis, from a patient treated with antithyroid drugs. The receptors were sampled from a middle-aged woman with Graves disease.

Only a few counts were recorded for this clonotype. The chain combines TRBV4-1 with TRBJ2-7; 7 positions agree with TRBD1. The length of the CDR3 is 15 residues. The germline V gene has CDR1 MGHRA and CDR2 YSYEKL. Germline trimming cut 1 base from V and 4 bases from J; bases unmatched to any gene: 7. The CDR3 bases are TGCGCCAGCAGCCAAGGCGTGGGACAGACTTACGAGCAGTACTTC. Protein: CASSQGVGQTYEQYF.

The chain recombines TRBV12-5 with TRBJ2-2; D is unclear. Per the germline V gene, CDR1 is LGHNT and CDR2 is FRNRAP. Trimming stripped 5 bases from V and 1 base from J, with 5 bases between. This CDR3 region has 13 residues. The DNA for the CDR3 is TGTGCTAGTGGTGCGGTGAACACCGGGGAGCTGTTTTTT. This sequence encodes CASGAVNTGELFF. Complete variable domain (other parts from reference TRBV12-5 and TRBJ2-2): DARVTQTPRHKVTEMGQEVTMRCQPILGHNTVFWYRQTMMQGLELLAYFRNRAPLDDSGMPKDRFSAEMPDATLATLKIQPSEPRDSAVYFCASGAVNTGELFFGEGSRLTVL.

This clonotype was observed at least ten times. The chain recombines TRBV30 with TRBJ2-7, with 8 bases lining up with TRBD1. The CDR3 loop spans 12 amino acids. Trimming cost V 3 bases and J 4 bases; bases outside gene matches: 2. The germline CDR1 and CDR2 sequences are GTSNPN and SVGIG (reference sequence). This CDR3 reads CAWRGQEYEQYF. The CDR3 nucleotides read TGTGCCTGGAGGGGACAGGAGTACGAGCAGTACTTC. The full variable domain, rest sourced from reference TRBV30 and TRBJ2-7, is SQTIHQWPATLVQPVGSPLSLECTVEGTSNPNLYWYRQAAGRGLQLLFYSVGIGQISSEVPQNLSASRPQDRQFILSSKKLLLSDSGFYLCAWRGQEYEQYFGPGTRLTVT.

This clonotype appeared a few times. The chain couples TRBV9 to TRBJ2-7; D tentatively reads TRBD1 or TRBD2 (5 bases each). The CDR3 has 15 residues. Trimming cost V 3 bases and J 3 bases, with 16 bases left between them. CDR1 is SGDLS and CDR2 is YYNGEE in the germline V gene. The CDR3 nucleotides are TGTGCCAGCAGCGGTTCCGGGGCCTTAGGCTACGAGCAGTACTTC. This sequence encodes CASSGSGALGYEQYF.

The rearrangement uses TRBV6-1 and TRBJ1-4; 8 positions match TRBD1. There are 20 residues in the CDR3. Germline CDR1 reads MNHNS; CDR2 reads SASEGT. V trimming: 4 bases; J trimming: 0 bases; junction bases outside the gene matches: 16. CDR3 in DNA: TGTGCCAGCAGTGCCGAGGACAGGGTCCGGAAATCCGCAACTAATGAAAAACTGTTTTTT. Its protein is CASSAEDRVRKSATNEKLFF.

The table lists this clonotype with many counts. The J gene is TRBJ2-7, the V gene TRBV29-1; no firm D call. V gave up 5 bases and J gave up 0 bases, with 11 bases separating them. The CDR3 is 13 amino acids. Germline V CDR1 and CDR2: SQVTM, ANQGSEA. The CDR3 DNA reads as TGCAGCGTTTACACCGGTCGCTCCTACGAGCAGTACTTC. The encoded protein is CSVYTGRSYEQYF.

The chain is built from TRBV11-2 and TRBJ1-2, with TRBD1 identical over 7 bases. The CDR3 is made up of 13 amino acids. Germline lookup yields CDR1 SGHAT and CDR2 FQNNGV. The ends lost 8 bases at V and 0 bases at J; junction bases unmatched: 3. The CDR3 region has the DNA TGTGCCAGCGGGGACAGTCCTAACTATGGCTACACCTTC. This translates into CASGDSPNYGYTF.

The chain has TRBV6-2 or TRBV6-3 and TRBJ1-2; TRBD1 is a possible D gene (6 bases). Trimming cost V 4 bases and J 6 bases, with 18 bases left between them. This CDR3 has 15 amino acids. Germline CDR1 MNHEY, CDR2 SVGEGT. CDR3 loop: CASSFLPGGQNGYTF. CDR3 DNA sequence: TGTGCCAGCAGTTTCCTCCCGGGGGGGCAAAATGGCTACACCTTC.

This sequence joins TRBV6-2 or TRBV6-3 and TRBJ1-2; 8 bases are shared with TRBD1. This CDR3 has 15 amino acids. J was trimmed by 2 bases and V by 5 bases; bases with no gene match: 7. Germline CDR1 MNHEY, CDR2 SVGEGT. The CDR3 nucleotides read TGTGCCAGCAGTGAGTCGACAGGGGCAAACTATGGCTACACCTTC. This gives the protein CASSESTGANYGYTF.

The DNA of the CDR3 is TGTGCCAGCAGCTGGGGACAGGGGAGATATACTAATGAAAAACTGTTTTTT. This translates into CASSWGQGRYTNEKLFF. The chain uses TRBV7-8 and TRBJ1-4; the match to TRBD1 covers 10 bases. CDR3 length equals 17 residues. Trimming at V came to 4 bases and at J to 2 bases, leaving 7 bases not matched to a gene. Germline V lookup: CDR1 SGHVS, CDR2 FQNEAQ.

This clonotype was recorded at least ten times. This chain connects TRBV2 to TRBJ1-6; maybe TRBD1 (6 bases). Germline V gene data show CDR1 as SNHLY and CDR2 as FYNNEI. Trimming took off 7 bases at V and 6 bases at J, with 16 bases between the two ends. CDR3 length: 15 residues. The CDR3: CASNPTGLGNSPLHF. In DNA form, the CDR3 reads TGTGCCAGCAACCCAACAGGGCTTGGTAATTCACCCCTCCACTTT.

This chain uses TRBV7-8 with TRBJ1-5; tentative D call: TRBD1 (6 bases). There are 16 residues in the CDR3. V was shortened by 8 bases and J by 3 bases, with 20 bases between the two germline ends. The germline V gene encodes CDR1 SGHVS and CDR2 FQNEAQ. CDR3 protein: CASSPGAPGNNQPQHF. DNA of the CDR3: TGTGCCAGCTCACCGGGGGCGCCGGGAAACAATCAGCCCCAGCATTTT.

The CDR3 sequence: CASSLPDSPWTEAFF. CDR3 in DNA: TGTGCCAGCAGTCTTCCGGACAGCCCGTGGACTGAAGCTTTCTTT. This chain uses TRBV7-2 with TRBJ1-1; D may be TRBD1 (6 bases). This CDR3 comprises 15 residues. The germline CDR1 and CDR2 sequences are SGHTA and FQGNSA. Trimming took 6 bases from V and 5 from J, leaving 19 bases between them.

This clonotype was recorded many times. The CDR3 DNA sequence: TGTGCCAGCAGCCCCGGGGCGGGGTACGGCAATCAGCCCCAGCATTTT. It is translated as CASSPGAGYGNQPQHF. The chain uses TRBV6-1 and TRBJ1-5; possibly TRBD1 for D (5 bases). Trimming took 6 bases from V and 2 from J, leaving 17 bases between them. Germline-derived CDR1 and CDR2 are MNHNS and SASEGT. The CDR3 is made up of 16 amino acids.

The chain joins TRBV4-2 to TRBJ2-2, with TRBD2 identical over 8 bases. V gave up 3 bases and J gave up 3 bases; unmatched junction bases: 3. This CDR3 has 15 amino acids. In germline, CDR1 is LGHNA, CDR2 YNFKEQ. The CDR3 sequence: CASSHVTSDTGELFF. CDR3 DNA: TGTGCCAGCAGCCACGTGACTAGCGACACCGGGGAGCTGTTTTTT.

The chain combines TRBV6-1 with TRBJ1-4; TRBD1 matches at 7 bases. The V gene end was trimmed by 6 bases and the J gene end by 13 bases; junction bases not matched to a gene: 8. This CDR3 is built from 12 residues. Germline CDR1 is MNHNS and CDR2 is SASEGT. The CDR3 here is CASSRTGDGLFF. The CDR3 bases are TGTGCCAGCAGCCGCACAGGGGATGGACTGTTTTTT.

This clonotype showed up many times. The chain has TRBV7-8 and TRBJ2-6, with 9 bases identical to TRBD1. The CDR3 has 17 residues. Germline V gene data show CDR1 as SGHVS and CDR2 as FQNEAQ. V trimming: 5 bases; J trimming: 2 bases; junction bases outside the gene matches: 7. This chain's CDR3 is CASSVTGGSTGANVLTF. The CDR3 nucleotides are TGTGCCAGCAGCGTAACAGGGGGCTCGACTGGGGCCAACGTCCTGACTTTC.

This clonotype has a count of ten or more. The J gene is TRBJ1-5, the V gene TRBV3-1; D is ambiguous. Germline loops: CDR1 LGHDT, CDR2 YNNKEL (reference sequence). Trimming removed 0 bases from V and 0 bases from J, with 6 bases in between. The CDR3 runs to 15 residues. DNA of the CDR3: TGTGCCAGCAGCCAAGAAATAAATAGCAATCAGCCCCAGCATTTT. Residues: CASSQEINSNQPQHF.

The rearrangement links TRBV12-3 or TRBV12-4 to TRBJ2-3, with D maybe TRBD1 (5 bases). V lost 6 bases to trimming and J lost 2 bases, with 12 bases between them. This CDR3 is built from 14 residues. The CDR3 protein is CASSPQDPTDTQYF. CDR3 nucleotides: TGTGCCAGCAGCCCACAGGACCCCACAGATACGCAGTATTTT.

This clonotype was seen only a few times. This chain links TRBV13 with TRBJ2-7; tentatively, D is TRBD2 (5 bases). Trimming removed 3 bases from V and 0 bases from J, with 6 bases in between. CDR3 length equals 13 residues. Germline assignment: CDR1 PRHDT and CDR2 FYEKMQ (reference sequence). This CDR3 reads CASSFGVSYEQYF. In DNA form, the CDR3 reads TGTGCCAGCAGCTTCGGGGTCTCCTACGAGCAGTACTTC. The variable domain in full, with the rest retrieved from reference TRBV13 and TRBJ2-7, is AAGVIQSPRHLIKEKRETATLKCYPIPRHDTVYWYQQGPGQDPQFLISFYEKMQSDKGSIPDRFSAQQFSDYHSELNMSSLELGDSALYFCASSFGVSYEQYFGPGTRLTVT.

A few counts support this clonotype. V usage is TRBV25-1 and J usage is TRBJ2-3; 8 bases agree with TRBD1. Germline V gives CDR1 MGHDK, CDR2 SYGVNS. The V and J ends lost 1 base and 8 bases, in that order; junction bases with no gene match: 5. This CDR3 is built from 14 residues. The CDR3 nucleotides are TGTGCCAGCAGTGAATGGACAGGGTCGGCTACGCAGTATTTT. Protein product: CASSEWTGSATQYF.

This clonotype was picked up a small number of times. The V gene is TRBV7-2, the J gene TRBJ1-5; the match to TRBD1 covers 9 bases. The CDR3 has 19 residues. CDR1 is SGHTA and CDR2 is FQGNSA in the germline V gene. With 6 bases clipped from V and 6 bases from J, the junction kept 21 bases outside the gene matches. The CDR3 loop reads CASREGTGFLVTQGQPQHF. In nucleotides, the CDR3 is TGTGCCAGCAGGGAAGGGACAGGGTTTTTGGTTACACAGGGTCAGCCCCAGCATTTT.

In this sample, this clonotype turned up many times. The CDR3 reads CASSRLPGTEAFF. The CDR3 coding sequence is TGTGCCAGCAGCCGACTGCCGGGGACTGAAGCTTTCTTT. The chain joins TRBV3-1 to TRBJ1-1; D gene uncertain. Trimming pared 4 bases from V and 5 bases from J, leaving 11 bases between. CDR1 and CDR2 (germline): LGHDT, YNNKEL (reference sequence). CDR3 length: 13 residues.

The rearrangement links TRBV20-1 to TRBJ1-2; D is perhaps TRBD1 (6 bases). V dropped 0 bases and J dropped 7 bases, with 21 bases sitting between them. The CDR3 runs to 16 residues. Germline V gene lookup returns CDR1 DFQATT and CDR2 SNEGSKA (reference sequence). This chain's CDR3 is CSARDGGGPSLSGYTF. CDR3 bases: TGCAGTGCTAGAGATGGAGGGGGACCATCCCTGAGTGGCTACACCTTC.

This clonotype was seen at least ten times. The junction departs from the called germline gene at one end, perhaps through a read error. The chain carries TRBV30 and TRBJ1-1; no firm D call. The CDR3 contains 12 residues. CDR1 and CDR2 (germline): GTSNPN, SVGIG (reference sequence). DNA for the CDR3: TGTGCCCGGAGCATGATGAACACTGAAGCTTTCTTT. It translates to CARSMMNTEAFF.

A note on this clonotype: This clone may be a read error of a much larger clone one base away. The chain is built from TRBV11-3 and TRBJ2-5, with unresolved D. This CDR3 has 14 amino acids. The germline V gene encodes CDR1 SGHNT and CDR2 YENEEA. CDR3 coding DNA: TGTGCCAACAGCTTAGCAGAACGCCAAGAGACCCAGTACTTC. This codes for CANSLAERQETQYF.

This clonotype came up many times. The genes are TRBV20-1 and TRBJ2-1, with 11 bases aligning to TRBD2. This CDR3 is built from 15 residues. From germline, CDR1 is DFQATT and CDR2 SNEGSKA (reference sequence). The J segment lost 6 bases and the V segment lost 0 bases, leaving 4 bases of the junction unmatched. The CDR3 region is CSARDTSGGLNEQFF. The DNA for the CDR3 is TGCAGTGCTAGAGATACTAGCGGGGGCCTCAATGAGCAGTTCTTC.